One sample yielded the 9 T cell receptor beta chains listed below, sequenced in a study of CD8 T cells in ankylosing spondylitis. Study conclusions and caveats: Roughly eight highly homologous variants made up a TCR beta motif that seemed to typify ankylosing spondylitis blood.

For these receptors, no antigen is known. TCRdb reanalysed the 5' RACE reads using MiXCR and keeps one entry per CDR3 protein. Among approximately 540,000 distinct CDR3 sequences, roughly an eighth were seen once, and the ten largest hold 6.8%. Specimen: blood, either unsorted or a sorted T cell fraction (not recorded which). Receptors originate from a male donor with ankylosing spondylitis.

The V gene is TRBV24-1, the J gene TRBJ2-3; 7 bases are a match to TRBD1. The CDR3 spans 17 residues. The ends lost 1 base at V and 2 bases at J; junction bases unmatched: 8. Germline values: CDR1 KGHDR, CDR2 SFDVKD. CDR3 residues: CATSDLPRQGDTDTQYF. CDR3 DNA sequence: TGTGCCACCAGTGATTTACCCCGACAGGGAGACACAGATACGCAGTATTTT.

This clonotype was detected only a few times. This chain uses TRBV7-9 with TRBJ1-4; D is uncertain. The germline V gene encodes CDR1 SEHNR and CDR2 FQNEAQ (reference sequence). The CDR3 sequence is 16 residues long. Trimming removed 0 bases from V and 0 bases from J, with 8 bases in between. In nucleotides, the CDR3 is TGTGCCAGCAGCTTAGCGACGGTTGCAACTAATGAAAAACTGTTTTTT. Translating gives CASSLATVATNEKLFF.

This clonotype was seen a handful of times. The J gene is TRBJ2-1, the V gene TRBV12-3 or TRBV12-4; 11 bases are shared with TRBD2. The CDR3 is made up of 15 amino acids. V gave up 5 bases and J gave up 7 bases; unmatched junction bases: 7. DNA of the CDR3: TGTGCCAGCAGTCTACTAGCGGGAGTGGGAAATGAGCAGTTCTTC. Translation gives CASSLLAGVGNEQFF.

This clonotype was picked up a small number of times. The chain couples TRBV25-1 to TRBJ2-3; D is undetermined. This CDR3 spans 14 amino acids. Trimming stripped 3 bases from V and 0 bases from J, with 7 bases between. CDR1 and CDR2 (germline): MGHDK, SYGVNS. DNA for the CDR3: TGTGCCAGCAGTGAGACATTAAGCACAGATACGCAGTATTTT. Translated: CASSETLSTDTQYF.

This clonotype occurred a few times. The chain couples TRBV20-1 to TRBJ2-1; 11 nucleotides align to TRBD2. The CDR3 length is 16 residues. Looked up from germline, CDR1 is DFQATT and CDR2 is SNEGSKA (reference sequence). The J segment lost 6 bases and the V segment lost 3 bases, leaving 10 bases of the junction unmatched. This CDR3 reads CSARATGTSGINEQFF. The CDR3, as DNA: TGCAGTGCTAGGGCAACCGGGACTAGCGGCATCAATGAGCAGTTCTTC.

This clonotype was observed a handful of times. The V call is TRBV24-1, the J call TRBJ2-1, with D perhaps matching TRBD2 (5 bases). This CDR3 is built from 23 residues. CDR1 and CDR2 from the germline V gene are KGHDR and SFDVKD. Trimming stripped 2 bases from V and 4 bases from J, with 35 bases between. The CDR3 nucleotides read TGTGCCACCAGTGATTCCCTGGTAGGGAGTGATGAGGTAACTCTAAGAGGGTACAATGAGCAGTTCTTC. As protein: CATSDSLVGSDEVTLRGYNEQFF.

This clonotype showed up just a few times. The chain links TRBV3-1 to TRBJ1-2; the D is unclear. The germline V and J ends were trimmed by 0 bases and 5 bases, with 16 bases remaining between them. The CDR3 is made up of 16 amino acids. The germline CDR1 and CDR2 sequences are LGHDT and YNNKEL (reference sequence). CDR3 in DNA: TGTGCCAGCAGCCAAGATCTTGCTGGCATCTGGTATGGCTACACCTTC. This codes for CASSQDLAGIWYGYTF. Full variable domain (remainder filled in from reference TRBV3-1 and TRBJ1-2): DTAVSQTPKYLVTQMGNDKSIKCEQNLGHDTMYWYKQDSKKFLKIMFSYNNKELIINETVPNRFSPKSPDKAHLNLHINSLELGDSAVYFCASSQDLAGIWYGYTFGSGTRLTVV.

This clonotype was counted only a few times. V and J are TRBV6-5 and TRBJ2-3; 8 nucleotides match TRBD1. Germline values: CDR1 MNHEY, CDR2 SVGAGI. Trimming took 2 bases from V and 5 from J; bases not matched to a gene: 12. This CDR3 is built from 17 residues. The CDR3 bases are TGTGCCAGCAGTTACCTAAGGACAGGGTTGGTCAAAGATACGCAGTATTTT. As protein: CASSYLRTGLVKDTQYF.

This clonotype occurred a few times. The chain carries TRBV12-3 or TRBV12-4 and TRBJ1-6; D call uncertain. Trimming took off 7 bases at V and 5 bases at J, with 6 bases between the two ends. This CDR3 contains 12 residues. CDR3 region: CASTLNNSPLHF. CDR3 sequence (DNA): TGTGCCAGCACACTAAATAATTCACCCCTCCACTTT.